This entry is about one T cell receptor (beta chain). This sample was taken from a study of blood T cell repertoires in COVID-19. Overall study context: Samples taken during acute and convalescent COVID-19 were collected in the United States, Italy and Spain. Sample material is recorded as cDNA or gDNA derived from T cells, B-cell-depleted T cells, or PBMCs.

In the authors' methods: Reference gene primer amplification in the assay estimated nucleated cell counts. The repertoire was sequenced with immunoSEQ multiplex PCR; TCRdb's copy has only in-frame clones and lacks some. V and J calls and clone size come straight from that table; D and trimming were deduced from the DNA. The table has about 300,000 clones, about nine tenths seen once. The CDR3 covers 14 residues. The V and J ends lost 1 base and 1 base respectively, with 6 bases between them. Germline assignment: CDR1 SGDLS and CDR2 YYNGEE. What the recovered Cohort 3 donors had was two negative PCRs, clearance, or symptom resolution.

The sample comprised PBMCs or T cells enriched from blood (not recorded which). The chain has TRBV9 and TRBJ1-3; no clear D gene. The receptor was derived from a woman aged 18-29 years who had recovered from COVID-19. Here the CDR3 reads CASSVYGSGNTIYF. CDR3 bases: TGTGCCAGCAGCGTATACGGGTCTGGAAACACCATATATTTT.